A selection of T cell receptor beta chains follows, all from one sample in a study of T cells in Graves' hyperthyroidism and ophthalmopathy. TCRdb reprocessed the multiplex PCR reads via MiXCR and lists one record per CDR3 protein. Here the sample spans hundreds of thousands of distinct CDR3 sequences, 14% to 15% being singletons. The specimen sequenced was blood. All receptors come from a man younger than 35 with Graves' ophthalmopathy. Each CDR3 is given with its conserved first and last residue. D genes are given only for firm matches. Part of the rows lack a size; the others show once, few, many or a class for expanded clones.

len	v_gene	j_gene	abundance	d_gene	CDR3aa	CDR3nt
15	TRBV4-1	TRBJ1-5	few	TRBD1	CASREGTGVNQPQHF	TGCGCCAGCAGGGAGGGGACAGGGGTCAATCAGCCCCAGCATTTT
13	TRBV6-5	TRBJ2-1	many	-	CASSYGTYNEQFF	TGTGCCAGCAGTTACGGGACATACAATGAGCAGTTCTTC
14	TRBV5-1	TRBJ2-3	many	-	CASSLGRDTDTQYF	TGCGCCAGCAGCTTGGGCAGGGATACAGATACGCAGTATTTT
15	TRBV18	TRBJ2-3	many	TRBD2	CASSPGLADTDTQYF	TGTGCCAGCTCACCGGGACTAGCGGACACAGATACGCAGTATTTT
17	TRBV3-1	TRBJ2-3	many	-	CASSQLRDFFMSDTQYF	TGTGCCAGCAGCCAATTGAGAGACTTTTTTATGTCAGATACGCAGTATTTT
16	TRBV6-2/TRBV6-3	TRBJ2-7	-	-	CASRGVYGTRSYEQYF	TGTGCCAGCAGGGGGGTGTATGGAACTAGATCGTACGAGCAGTACTTC
14	TRBV29-1	TRBJ2-1	many	-	CSMTDRSSYNEQFF	TGCAGCATGACCGACAGGAGCTCCTACAATGAGCAGTTCTTC
13	TRBV6-1	TRBJ1-4	-	-	CASSSHMDEKLFF	TGTGCCAGCAGTTCACACATGGATGAAAAACTGTTTTTT
12	TRBV14	TRBJ2-7	many	-	CASSQQGIEQYF	TGTGCCAGCAGCCAACAGGGGATCGAGCAGTACTTC
13	TRBV30	TRBJ2-3	many	-	CAWSLGGTDTQYF	TGTGCCTGGAGTTTGGGTGGCACAGATACGCAGTATTTT
15	TRBV11-2	TRBJ1-4	many	-	CASSLGRGWNEKLFF	TGTGCCAGCAGCTTAGGCCGGGGGTGGAATGAAAAACTGTTTTTT
12	TRBV19	TRBJ1-1	many	-	CASSMQTNEAFF	TGTGCCAGTAGTATGCAGACAAATGAAGCTTTCTTT
16	TRBV9	TRBJ2-4	few	TRBD2	CASSVRAGDRLNIQYF	TGTGCCAGCAGCGTGAGAGCGGGAGACAGGTTAAACATTCAGTACTTC
13	TRBV27	TRBJ1-5	-	-	CASSMKASEPQHF	TGTGCCAGCAGTATGAAAGCTTCAGAGCCCCAGCATTTT
13	TRBV2	TRBJ1-2	many	TRBD1	CASRGDRDYGYTF	TGTGCCAGCAGGGGCGACAGGGACTATGGCTACACCTTC
11	TRBV12-3/TRBV12-4	TRBJ2-5	many	-	CASSLVGIQYF	TGTGCCAGCAGTTTAGTGGGCATACAGTACTTC
13	TRBV6-2/TRBV6-3	TRBJ1-6	-	-	CASSYSYNSPHHF	TGTGCCAGCAGTTACTCCTATAATTCACCCCACCACTTT
13	TRBV30	TRBJ1-5	many	TRBD1	CAWGGQGNQPQHF	TGTGCCTGGGGGGGACAGGGCAATCAGCCCCAGCATTTT
14	TRBV19	TRBJ1-1	-	-	CASSIRVDITEAFF	TGTGCCAGTAGTATAAGGGTCGACATCACTGAAGCTTTCTTT
16	TRBV7-9	TRBJ2-7	few	TRBD1	CASSSYRDRGPYEQYF	TGTGCCAGCAGCTCCTACCGGGACAGGGGTCCCTACGAGCAGTACTTC
14	TRBV7-9	TRBJ1-1	many	-	CASSLNAANTEAFF	TGTGCCAGCAGCTTAAATGCAGCGAACACTGAAGCTTTCTTT
15	TRBV24-1	TRBJ2-7	few	TRBD1	CATSAWGQGSYEQYF	TGTGCCACCAGTGCCTGGGGACAGGGGTCCTACGAGCAGTACTTC
13	TRBV10-1	TRBJ1-1	few	-	CASSESKGLEAFF	TGCGCCAGCAGTGAGTCGAAGGGTTTGGAAGCTTTCTTT
13	TRBV7-2	TRBJ1-4	many	-	CASSLPPNEKLFF	TGTGCCAGCAGCTTACCCCCTAATGAAAAACTGTTTTTT
15	TRBV6-5	TRBJ2-1	many	TRBD2	CASSYEAGGPREQFF	TGTGCCAGCAGTTACGAGGCGGGGGGGCCCAGAGAGCAGTTCTTC
15	TRBV3-1	TRBJ2-7	many	TRBD2	CASSQGSAGGHGQYF	TGTGCCAGCAGCCAAGGATCAGCGGGAGGCCACGGGCAGTACTTC
12	TRBV10-3	TRBJ2-7	many	-	CAISDKGLEQYF	TGTGCCATCAGTGACAAGGGTCTCGAGCAGTACTTC
15	TRBV5-1	TRBJ2-5	-	TRBD2	CASSEHVAGGETQYF	TGCGCCAGCAGCGAACATGTAGCGGGAGGGGAGACCCAGTACTTC
14	TRBV7-3	TRBJ2-1	-	TRBD2	CASSLTSGINEQHF	TGTGCCAGCAGCTTAACTAGCGGGATCAATGAGCAGCACTTC
17	TRBV5-1	TRBJ2-4	-	TRBD1	CASSLAVVRTGMNIQYF	TGCGCCAGCAGCTTGGCTGTCGTGAGGACAGGGATGAACATTCAGTACTTC
17	TRBV5-1	TRBJ2-5	many	TRBD2	CASSLGLAGQSQETQYF	TGCGCCAGCAGCCTAGGACTAGCGGGGCAATCCCAAGAGACCCAGTACTTC
15	TRBV19	TRBJ2-7	-	TRBD1	CASTPGQGPFYEQYF	TGTGCCAGTACCCCCGGACAGGGGCCATTCTACGAGCAGTACTTC
14	TRBV12-3/TRBV12-4	TRBJ2-7	-	-	CASSLSQVGYEQYF	TGTGCCAGCAGTTTGTCCCAGGTTGGGTACGAGCAGTACTTC
16	TRBV19	TRBJ1-1	-	-	CASSTGARPLNTEAFF	TGTGCCAGTAGTACGGGGGCCAGACCCTTGAACACTGAAGCTTTCTTT
14	TRBV10-1	TRBJ2-5	many	-	CASTSSGKFETQYF	TGCGCCAGCACCAGTTCAGGGAAGTTTGAGACCCAGTACTTC
13	TRBV4-2	TRBJ1-1	-	-	CASSQVPQAEAFF	TGTGCCAGCAGCCAAGTCCCCCAGGCTGAAGCTTTCTTT
13	TRBV25-1	TRBJ1-1	-	TRBD1	CASGQGHNTEAFF	TGTGCCAGCGGACAGGGACACAACACTGAAGCTTTCTTT
14	TRBV2	TRBJ2-4	-	TRBD1	CASSDQDRADIQYF	TGTGCCAGCAGTGACCAGGACAGGGCGGACATTCAGTACTTC
12	TRBV5-6	TRBJ1-2	-	-	CASSYNSVGYTF	TGTGCCAGCAGCTACAACTCGGTTGGCTACACCTTC
14	TRBV12-3/TRBV12-4	TRBJ2-2	many	TRBD1	CASSTGGADGELFF	TGTGCCAGCAGCACAGGGGGCGCGGACGGGGAGCTGTTTTTT
13	TRBV18	TRBJ2-7	many	-	CASSPPRVYEQYF	TGTGCCAGCTCACCACCCCGGGTCTACGAGCAGTACTTC
17	TRBV7-3	TRBJ2-7	-	TRBD2	CASSLRLAGLDSYEQYF	TGTGCCAGCAGCTTAAGACTAGCGGGACTAGACTCCTACGAGCAGTACTTC
16	TRBV7-8	TRBJ2-3	few	-	CASSVHSISSTDTQYF	TGTGCCAGCAGCGTCCACTCGATTTCTAGCACAGATACGCAGTATTTT
16	TRBV6-6	TRBJ2-7	-	-	CASSYSWAGRTYEQYF	TGTGCCAGCAGTTACTCTTGGGCAGGACGCACCTACGAGCAGTACTTC
15	TRBV4-2	TRBJ1-2	few	TRBD1	CASSQEETGDYGYTF	TGTGCCAGCAGCCAAGAAGAGACAGGGGACTATGGCTACACCTTC
15	TRBV5-1	TRBJ1-2	-	TRBD1	CASSPRDREEYSYTF	TGTGCCAGCAGTCCCCGGGACAGGGAAGAGTATAGCTACACCTTC
16	TRBV20-1	TRBJ2-3	-	TRBD1	CSALTRDRGRSDTQYF	TGCAGTGCTCTCACCCGGGACAGGGGGCGCTCAGATACGCAGTATTTT
14	TRBV7-2	TRBJ1-2	many	-	CASSLAVRNYGYTF	TGTGCCAGCAGCTTAGCAGTCAGGAACTATGGCTACACCTTC
18	TRBV6-1	TRBJ2-2	-	-	CASSERLNWGRRSGEPFF	TGTGCCAGCAGTGAACGGTTAAATTGGGGGAGGAGGTCCGGGGAGCCGTTTTTT
18	TRBV6-2/TRBV6-3	TRBJ1-4	-	-	CASSTRRTVRGSQEKLFF	TGTGCCAGCAGCACCAGGCGGACAGTACGGGGGAGTCAGGAAAAACTGTTTTTT
15	TRBV12-3/TRBV12-4	TRBJ1-4	many	TRBD1	CASSPIQGLNEKLFF	TGTGCCAGCAGTCCGATACAGGGGCTTAATGAAAAACTGTTTTTT
15	TRBV10-3	TRBJ2-5	few	TRBD2	CAISGLAEPKETQYF	TGTGCCATCAGTGGTCTAGCGGAGCCTAAAGAGACCCAGTACTTC
16	TRBV5-1	TRBJ1-3	few	TRBD1	CASSRTGGGGGNTIYF	TGCGCCAGCAGCCGGACAGGGGGAGGAGGTGGAAACACCATATATTTT
16	TRBV5-1	TRBJ1-6	many	-	CASSSTGSSYNSPLHF	TGCGCCAGCAGCTCCACCGGGTCCTCCTATAATTCACCCCTCCACTTT
15	TRBV5-1	TRBJ2-7	many	TRBD1	CASSFGQGGTYEQYF	TGCGCCAGCAGCTTCGGACAGGGGGGGACCTACGAGCAGTACTTC
15	TRBV11-2	TRBJ2-5	many	TRBD2	CASSPRGLVAETQYF	TGTGCCAGCAGCCCAAGGGGACTAGTTGCCGAGACCCAGTACTTC
15	TRBV20-1	TRBJ2-1	many	-	CSARDDMGAHNEQFF	TGCAGTGCTAGAGACGACATGGGAGCCCACAATGAGCAGTTCTTC
16	TRBV14	TRBJ2-1	few	TRBD2	CASSRLLAGGINEQFF	TGTGCCAGCAGCCGACTACTAGCGGGGGGCATCAATGAGCAGTTCTTC
13	TRBV6-1	TRBJ2-5	many	-	CATRQGAGETQYF	TGTGCCACTAGACAGGGCGCGGGGGAGACCCAGTACTTC
15	TRBV7-8	TRBJ2-7	many	TRBD1	CASSLGRTGGYEQYF	TGTGCCAGCAGCTTAGGGAGGACAGGGGGCTACGAGCAGTACTTC